A single sample is the source of the 15 T cell receptor beta chains below, sequenced in a study of blood T cells in healthy people across ages. Combining a sample-barcoded 5' primer with a J-beta primer mix, a second PCR ran for roughly 7 to 12 cycles. TCRdb used MiXCR to reprocess the 5' RACE reads, holding one entry per CDR3 protein. The data show over a million distinct CDR3 sequences, with roughly 45% seen just once and under 20% held by the top ten. Source material: blood. The origin of the receptors is a woman aged 60 to 75 in good health.

The chain couples TRBV6-5 to TRBJ2-1; D might be TRBD2 (5 bases). Deletions cut 0 bases from V and 7 bases from J, with 13 bases between. The CDR3 has 15 amino acids. Germline assignment: CDR1 MNHEY and CDR2 SVGAGI. The CDR3 protein is CASSYSPSSPNEQFF. CDR3 bases: TGTGCCAGCAGTTACTCGCCTAGCAGCCCTAATGAGCAGTTCTTC.

This chain joins TRBV27 and TRBJ2-1; D may be TRBD2 (5 bases). Trimming removed 0 bases at V and 9 bases at J, with 18 bases between. Germline V gene sequence: CDR1 MNHEY, CDR2 SMNVEV (reference sequence). This CDR3 contains 16 residues. This CDR3 is CASSLSTGRVLGEQFF. The CDR3, as DNA: TGTGCCAGCAGTTTATCGACGGGAAGGGTACTGGGTGAGCAGTTCTTC.

This chain uses TRBV20-1 with TRBJ2-4; D possibly matches TRBD1 or TRBD2 (5 bases each). The V end lost 6 bases, the J end lost 3 bases, and 15 bases lay between the germline ends. This CDR3 region has 14 residues. Looked up from germline, CDR1 is DFQATT and CDR2 is SNEGSKA (reference sequence). The CDR3 coding sequence is TGCAGTGCCACGGCCAGGGACGGCAAAAACATTCAGTACTTC. This codes for CSATARDGKNIQYF.

The chain is built from TRBV5-1 and TRBJ2-6, with TRBD1 matching over 7 bases. The V and J ends lost 0 bases and 2 bases, in that order; junction bases with no gene match: 5. This CDR3 region has 17 residues. From germline, CDR1 is SGHRS and CDR2 YFSETQ. The CDR3 sequence: CASSLVTGEAGANVLTF. The CDR3 DNA is TGCGCCAGCAGCTTGGTTACAGGGGAAGCTGGGGCCAACGTCCTGACTTTC.

This rearrangement joins TRBV20-1 to TRBJ2-1; 8 bases align to TRBD1. CDR1 and CDR2 from the germline V gene are DFQATT and SNEGSKA (reference sequence). The CDR3 is 15 amino acids. The trim removed 5 bases at V and 6 bases at J, leaving 12 bases unmatched. Written as DNA, the CDR3 is TGCAGTGCTTCCGGACAGGGAGTCGCCTGCAATGAGCAGTTCTTC. Translating it yields CSASGQGVACNEQFF.

Ten or more counts support this clonotype. V usage is TRBV6-2 or TRBV6-3 and J usage is TRBJ2-5; 7 nucleotides match TRBD2. CDR1 MNHEY and CDR2 SVGEGT come from the germline V gene. Trimming took 5 bases from V and 7 from J; bases not matched to a gene: 13. The CDR3 sequence is 15 residues long. DNA of the CDR3: TGTGCCAGCAGTGGCACACTAGCGTCGGCGGGGACCCAGTACTTC. It specifies CASSGTLASAGTQYF.

Remarks on this clonotype: Just one base apart from a much larger clone, this may be a read error. V usage is TRBV6-1 and J usage is TRBJ1-2, with D maybe TRBD1 (6 bases). From germline, CDR1 is MNHNS and CDR2 SASEGT. The length of the CDR3 is 13 residues. CDR3 region: CASIEGGGYGCTF. Written as DNA, the CDR3 is TGTGCCAGCATCGAAGGGGGGGGATATGGCTGCACCTTC.

Written as DNA, the CDR3 is TGCAGCGTTGATGGCCTAGCGCTAACTAGCACAGATACGCAGTATTTT. The encoded protein is CSVDGLALTSTDTQYF. V and J are TRBV29-1 and TRBJ2-3; D possibly corresponds to TRBD2 (6 bases). This CDR3 spans 16 amino acids. Germline V gives CDR1 SQVTM, CDR2 ANQGSEA. Trimming left V 3 bases short and J 0 bases short, with 16 bases between.

This clonotype appeared a few times. This chain connects TRBV3-1 to TRBJ1-2; D is perhaps TRBD1 (5 bases). The CDR3 is 15 residues long. Looked up from germline, CDR1 is LGHDT and CDR2 is YNNKEL (reference sequence). With 4 bases removed from V and 0 bases from J, the gap between germline ends came to 12 bases. In nucleotides, the CDR3 is TGTGCCAGCAGCCCTTGGGACCGCCCTAACTATGGCTACACCTTC. Translation gives CASSPWDRPNYGYTF. Supplemented by reference TRBV3-1 and TRBJ1-2, the full variable domain reads DTAVSQTPKYLVTQMGNDKSIKCEQNLGHDTMYWYKQDSKKFLKIMFSYNNKELIINETVPNRFSPKSPDKAHLNLHINSLELGDSAVYFCASSPWDRPNYGYTFGSGTRLTVV.

In its sample, this clonotype was seen a few times. The V and J genes are TRBV14 and TRBJ1-1; 9 bases map to TRBD1. This CDR3 spans 13 amino acids. Germline CDR1 and CDR2: SGHDN and FVKESK. Unmatched junction bases numbered 8, after V lost 4 bases and J lost 11 bases. CDR3: CASSPDRGWIAFF. The CDR3 DNA sequence: TGTGCCAGCAGCCCGGACAGGGGATGGATCGCTTTCTTT.

The chain employs TRBV4-1 and TRBJ2-7; D unresolved. Trimming removed 1 base at V and 3 bases at J, with 10 bases between. Germline values: CDR1 MGHRA, CDR2 YSYEKL. This CDR3 comprises 14 residues. In nucleotides, the CDR3 is TGCGCCAGCAGCCAAGTCACAGCCAGCTACGAGCAGTACTTC. Amino acids: CASSQVTASYEQYF.

The V and J genes are TRBV4-2 and TRBJ2-7, with 14 bases identical to TRBD2. The CDR3 runs to 16 residues. After removal of 0 bases from V and 5 bases from J, the junction contained 3 bases not matched to a gene. The germline V gene encodes CDR1 LGHNA and CDR2 YNFKEQ. The CDR3 is CASSQDGTSGGHEQYF. CDR3 coding DNA: TGTGCCAGCAGCCAAGATGGGACTAGCGGGGGCCACGAGCAGTACTTC.

The table lists this clonotype with a few counts. The V gene is TRBV7-2, the J gene TRBJ1-6, with 12 positions matching TRBD1. Germline assignment: CDR1 SGHTA and CDR2 FQGNSA. With V trimmed by 5 bases and J by 1 base, 9 bases remained unmatched. CDR3 length: 19 residues. CDR3 in amino acids: CASSPGTGGVRSYNSPLHF. In nucleotides, the CDR3 is TGTGCCAGCAGCCCAGGGACAGGGGGCGTCAGGTCCTATAATTCACCCCTCCACTTT.

The chain recombines TRBV30 with TRBJ2-7; 7 nucleotides match TRBD1. The CDR3 is 13 residues long. V gave up 1 base and J gave up 7 bases; unmatched junction bases: 7. Germline V gene lookup returns CDR1 GTSNPN and CDR2 SVGIG (reference sequence). In DNA, the CDR3 is TGTGCCTGGAGTGGCCACAGGGGTAGGGAGCAGTACTTC. Translation: CAWSGHRGREQYF. Full variable domain (outside the CDR3, taken from reference TRBV30 and TRBJ2-7): SQTIHQWPATLVQPVGSPLSLECTVEGTSNPNLYWYRQAAGRGLQLLFYSVGIGQISSEVPQNLSASRPQDRQFILSSKKLLLSDSGFYLCAWSGHRGREQYFGPGTRLTVT.

CDR3: CASSQVGLGIYEQYF. The CDR3 DNA sequence: TGTGCCAGCAGCCAAGTGGGACTAGGGATCTACGAGCAGTACTTC. This chain uses TRBV3-1 with TRBJ2-7; 8 bases line up with TRBD2. Germline trimming cut 1 base from V and 3 bases from J; bases unmatched to any gene: 5. This CDR3 spans 15 amino acids. CDR1 is LGHDT and CDR2 is YNNKEL in the germline V gene (reference sequence).